This T cell receptor (beta chain) was observed in a study of blood T cells in healthy people across ages. A second about 7 to 11 cycle PCR used barcoded and J-beta primers. TCRdb re-called the 5' RACE reads through MiXCR, storing one row per CDR3 protein. The sample lists about 940,000 distinct CDR3 sequences; 40% to 60% were seen once. This CDR3 has 14 amino acids. V lost 3 bases and J lost 5, with 11 bases in between. PBMCs were isolated at a quantity of at least 6.5 million per sample. The chain carries TRBV12-3 or TRBV12-4 and TRBJ2-1; D might be TRBD1 (6 bases). The receptor was isolated from a young man in good health. Specimen: blood. The CDR3 DNA sequence: TGTGCCAGCAGTTTGTCGGACAGCCACAATGAGCAGTTCTTC. This sequence encodes CASSLSDSHNEQFF.